This is a list of T cell receptor beta chains from one sample in a study of cytomegalovirus exposure and HLA in healthy donors. Some clones are missing from TCRdb's copy, which holds only in-frame ones; the method was immunoSEQ multiplex PCR. The sample includes over 110,000 clones, roughly four fifths of them seen just once. The sample consisted of PBMCs. Every receptor here comes from a male donor in good health and CMV-seronegative. CDR3s include the opening cysteine and the closing phenylalanine or tryptophan. A D gene is named only where the DNA matches it firmly. A clone size is listed for some rows: how often the clone was seen (once, few, many), or a class if it is expanded.

clone_size	v_call	d_call	j_call	cdr3_nt	cdr3_aa
NA	TRBV4-1	NA	TRBJ1-5	TGCGCCAGCAGCCAAGATGGGTCAGGCCGAGGAGGACAGCCCCAGCATTTT	CASSQDGSGRGGQPQHF
once	TRBV7-9	NA	TRBJ2-2	TGTGCCAGCAGCCCTGGCGGTCCCGGGGAGCTGTTTTTT	CASSPGGPGELFF
NA	TRBV4-1	TRBD2	TRBJ2-3	TGCGCCAGCAGCCAAACACTAGCGTCTACGCAGTATTTT	CASSQTLASTQYF
NA	TRBV29-1	TRBD1	TRBJ1-5	TGCAGCGTACTAACCGGGACAGGCGTTTTGGGCAATCAGCCCCAGCATTTT	CSVLTGTGVLGNQPQHF
once	TRBV21-1	NA	TRBJ2-1	TGTGCCAGCAGGGGGACTGCCTGCTACAATGAGCAGTTCTTC	CASRGTACYNEQFF
NA	TRBV6-5	TRBD2	TRBJ2-2	TGTGCCAGCAGTCACGGGACTAGTAGCACCGGGGAGCTGTTTTTT	CASSHGTSSTGELFF
once	TRBV28	TRBD1	TRBJ1-2	TGTGCCAGCAGGGGCCCCGGGACAGAGCTCCTTGGCTATGGCTACACCTTC	CASRGPGTELLGYGYTF
NA	TRBV18	NA	TRBJ1-2	TGTGCCAGCTCACCACTCATCGGGGATGGCTACACCTTC	CASSPLIGDGYTF
NA	TRBV7-2	TRBD2	TRBJ2-7	TGTGCCAGCACCAGTACTAGCGGGAGTATCTACGAGCAGTACTTC	CASTSTSGSIYEQYF
NA	TRBV28	NA	TRBJ1-2	TGCGCTGGGGCAGGGATCGACGACCTCTATGGCTACACCTTC	CAGAGIDDLYGYTF
NA	TRBV7-8	NA	TRBJ2-3	TGTGCCAGCAGCCCGAATGCATACAAACTAGCAGATACGCAGTATTTT	CASSPNAYKLADTQYF
NA	TRBV10-3	NA	TRBJ2-3	TGTGCCATCAACACAGAAGGGGGATCAGGGGATACGCAGTATTTT	CAINTEGGSGDTQYF
NA	TRBV28	TRBD1	TRBJ1-2	TGTGCCAGCAGTTTAGCAGGGGGCTTGGTCTATGGCTACACCTTC	CASSLAGGLVYGYTF
NA	TRBV7-9	NA	TRBJ1-4	TGTGCCAGCACCCGGGGGGTTGGGGGTGATGAAAAACTGTTTTTT	CASTRGVGGDEKLFF
NA	TRBV5-4	TRBD2	TRBJ2-3	TGTGCCAGCAGCTTGAGACTAGCGGGGGGCACAGATACGCAGTATTTT	CASSLRLAGGTDTQYF
NA	TRBV19	TRBD1	TRBJ2-2	TGTGCCATTAAGCCCTCGGGACAGGAGACCGGGGAGCTGTTTTTT	CAIKPSGQETGELFF
NA	TRBV6-5	NA	TRBJ2-5	TGTGCCAGCAGTTACAGTTCGGCTGCAGGGGAGACCCAGTACTTC	CASSYSSAAGETQYF
NA	TRBV13	NA	TRBJ2-7	TGTGCCAGCAGCGACCGACTAAGAACCTACGAGCAGTACTTC	CASSDRLRTYEQYF
NA	TRBV11-2	TRBD1	TRBJ1-3	TGTGCCAGCAGAAGCGACAGGGGGGCTGGAAACACCATATATTTT	CASRSDRGAGNTIYF
NA	TRBV15	TRBD1	TRBJ2-5	TGTGCCACCAGCTGGACCGGGACAGGGGTCGAGACCCAGTACTTC	CATSWTGTGVETQYF
NA	TRBV27	TRBD2	TRBJ2-3	TGTGCCAGCAGTCCGCGGACTAGCGGACCCACAGATACGCAGTATTTT	CASSPRTSGPTDTQYF
NA	TRBV2	NA	TRBJ1-2	TGTGCCAGCAGGGTAGGGGAGGACTATGGCTACACCTTC	CASRVGEDYGYTF
NA	TRBV19	TRBD1	TRBJ1-5	TGTGCCAGCAGGAGGAGACAGGGGAATCAGCCCCAGCATTTT	CASRRRQGNQPQHF
few	TRBV28	TRBD2	TRBJ2-3	TGTGCCAGCAGTTATCCCCCTACGGGAGGGCCCGAGGGAGATACGCAGTATTTT	CASSYPPTGGPEGDTQYF
few	TRBV6-6	TRBD1	TRBJ1-1	TGTGCCAGCAGTGCCGGGACAGCGAACACTGAAGCTTTCTTT	CASSAGTANTEAFF
NA	TRBV6-6	NA	TRBJ2-1	TGTGCCAGTCACCCTAGGAACCCCTACAATGAGCAGTTCTTC	CASHPRNPYNEQFF
NA	TRBV7-9	NA	TRBJ1-1	TGTGCCAGCAGCTTTGGGGCAACTGATGAAGCTTTCTTT	CASSFGATDEAFF
NA	TRBV7-9	NA	TRBJ2-7	TGTGCCAGCAGTGTAGGACAGTACTACGAGCAGTACTTC	CASSVGQYYEQYF
once	TRBV10-3	NA	TRBJ2-7	TGTGCCATCAGTGAGTTGGGGTTAGCGTACGAGCAGTACTTC	CAISELGLAYEQYF
NA	TRBV19	NA	TRBJ2-7	TGTGCCAGTGAAGGCGGGGGCAACGAGCAGTACTTC	CASEGGGNEQYF
NA	TRBV12-2	NA	TRBJ2-7	TGTGCAAGTCGCTGGGAAAGCTCTGGCAGGGGGTCGTGGGAGCAGTACTTC	CASRWESSGRGSWEQYF
NA	TRBV4-2	NA	TRBJ2-6	TGTGCCAGCAGCCCCCAAGGGGCTGGGGCCAACGTCCTGACTTTC	CASSPQGAGANVLTF
NA	TRBV7-9	TRBD2	TRBJ2-1	TGTGCCAGCAGCTTATGGTGGTCGGGAGGTCCGGGTAATGAGCAGTTCTTC	CASSLWWSGGPGNEQFF
NA	TRBV10-3	TRBD1	TRBJ1-5	TGTGCCTCAACGCGGGACAGTAGCAATCAGCCCCAGCATTTT	CASTRDSSNQPQHF
NA	TRBV2	TRBD1	TRBJ2-1	TGTGCCAGTTCCGGGACAGGGATCTACAATGAGCAGTTCTTC	CASSGTGIYNEQFF
NA	TRBV9	NA	TRBJ2-3	TGTGCCAGCACGGGGGGCGGGGGCACAGATACGCAGTATTTT	CASTGGGGTDTQYF
NA	TRBV9	NA	TRBJ2-2	TGTGCCAGCAGCGTGGGCCCATCCCCGAACACCGGGGAGCTGTTTTTT	CASSVGPSPNTGELFF
NA	TRBV27	NA	TRBJ1-1	TGTGCCAGCAGTCCCCTGGGAGTGAACACTGAAGCTTTCTTT	CASSPLGVNTEAFF
NA	TRBV14	TRBD1	TRBJ1-2	TGTGCCAGCAGCCAAGAAGGACAGGGGTCTTTTGGCTACACCTTC	CASSQEGQGSFGYTF
NA	TRBV7-8	TRBD2	TRBJ2-1	TGTGCCAGCAGCTCCCGACTAGCGGGGGTCTCCTACAATGAGCAGTTCTTC	CASSSRLAGVSYNEQFF